This T cell receptor beta chain was recorded in a study of shared clonotypes between healthy human individuals. Whole-study results and caveats: Enrolling few donors narrowed the genetic and exposure-history diversity that was represented.

Some clones are missing from TCRdb's copy, which holds only in-frame ones; the method was immunoSEQ multiplex PCR. The sample gives a few hundred thousand clones, roughly 80% of which show up once; about 10% is in the top ten. V gave up 5 bases and J gave up 3 bases; unmatched junction bases: 6. Looked up from germline, CDR1 is SGHDN and CDR2 is FVKESK. There are 14 residues in the CDR3. Remarks on this clone: Its cognate antigen is unknown.

The study drew its donors from healthy HIV-negative adults without recent acute infections or vaccinations. Investigators divided CD4+ cells into CD45RA+ naive and CD45RA-negative memory subsets. V usage is TRBV14 and J usage is TRBJ2-7; TRBD1 aligns across 8 bases. This TCR was recovered from a man aged 25 to 40 in good health. The specimen was memory CD4+ T cells sorted from blood. Documented subset: CD45RA-negative fraction. DNA for the CDR3: TGTGCCAGCAGCACAGGGACAGGTAACTACGAGCAGTACTTC. This codes for CASSTGTGNYEQYF.